This T cell receptor beta chain was retrieved from a study of CD8 T cells in Susac syndrome. The CDR3 length is 16 residues. V was clipped by 4 bases and J by 1 base, with 16 bases between them. When the RNA was reverse transcribed, random hexamers were used with an input of roughly 0.5 to 1 ug. One entry per CDR3 protein, called by TCRdb with MiXCR from the immunoSEQ multiplex PCR reads. The table shows some 100,000 distinct CDR3 sequences, with approximately 95% occurring only once. Input material: CD8+ T cells from PBMCs. This sequence was found in a human donor with Susac syndrome. The V and J genes are TRBV12-3 or TRBV12-4 and TRBJ2-5; maybe TRBD2 (5 bases). The DNA of the CDR3 is TGTGCCAGCAGTTCCCGAGAGGGTTCGACCCAAGAGACCCAGTACTTC. It codes for CASSSREGSTQETQYF.